This note documents a single T cell receptor (beta chain) sequence. Antigen unknown. This specimen belongs to a study of cytomegalovirus exposure and HLA in healthy donors. 60 Vbeta and 13 Jbeta primers were used in PCR. Using immunoSEQ multiplex PCR, the repertoire was profiled, and TCRdb retains in-frame clones only, with some absent. The sample holds under 200,000 clones, over 75% seen once. Study-wide results and caveats: Among TCR sequences, most were rare, though some public TCRs appeared in many donors.

In germline, CDR1 is SQVTM, CDR2 ANQGSEA. The CDR3 extends over 16 amino acids. Trimming at V came to 0 bases and at J to 4 bases, leaving 8 bases not matched to a gene. The gene calls are TRBV29-1 and TRBJ1-3, with 8 bases lining up with TRBD1. The specimen was PBMCs. The origin of this receptor is a woman aged 45 to 65 in good health and CMV-seronegative. CDR3 sequence reads: CSVEELGQGRGNTIYF. CDR3 sequence (DNA): TGCAGCGTTGAAGAGCTAGGACAGGGCAGGGGAAACACCATATATTTT.